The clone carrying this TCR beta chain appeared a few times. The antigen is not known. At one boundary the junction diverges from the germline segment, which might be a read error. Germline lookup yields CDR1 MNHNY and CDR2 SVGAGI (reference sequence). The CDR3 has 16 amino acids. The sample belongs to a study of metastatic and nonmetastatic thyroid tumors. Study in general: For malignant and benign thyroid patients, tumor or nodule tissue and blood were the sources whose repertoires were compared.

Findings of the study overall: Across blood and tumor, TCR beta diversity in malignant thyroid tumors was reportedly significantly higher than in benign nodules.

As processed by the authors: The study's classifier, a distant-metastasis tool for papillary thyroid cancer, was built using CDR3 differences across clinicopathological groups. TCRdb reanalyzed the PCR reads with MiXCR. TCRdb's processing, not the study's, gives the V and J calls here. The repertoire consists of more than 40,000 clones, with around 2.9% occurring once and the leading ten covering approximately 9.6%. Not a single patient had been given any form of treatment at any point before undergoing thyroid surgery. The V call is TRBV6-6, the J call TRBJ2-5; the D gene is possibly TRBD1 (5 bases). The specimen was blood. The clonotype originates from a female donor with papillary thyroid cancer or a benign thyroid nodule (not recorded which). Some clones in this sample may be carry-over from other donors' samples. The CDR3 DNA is TGTGCCGGCAGTTACTCGATCGCAGGGAAGGGCGAGACCCAGTACTTC. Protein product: CAGSYSIAGKGETQYF.